These 26 T cell receptor beta chains originate from one sample sequenced in a study of cytomegalovirus exposure and HLA in healthy donors. This PCR relied on a set of 60 Vbeta primers and 13 Jbeta primers. Data came from immunoSEQ multiplex PCR; TCRdb stores just in-frame clones and leaves some out. The sample comprises 120,000 or so clones, 83% of which are singletons, and roughly 4% rests with the top ten. The sample was PBMCs. All receptors come from a woman aged 40 to 49 in good health and CMV-seropositive.

The chain has TRBV5-1 and TRBJ1-1; no reliable D call. The germline CDR1 and CDR2 sequences are SGHRS and YFSETQ. V lost 4 bases and J 4 bases, leaving 11 bases between the germline ends. The CDR3 is 13 residues long. The CDR3 here is CASSKGAGTEAFF. The CDR3 region has the DNA TGCGCCAGCAGCAAGGGTGCGGGCACTGAAGCTTTCTTT.

This chain links TRBV28 with TRBJ2-7; no clear D. The length of the CDR3 is 12 residues. V was cut by 7 bases and J by 7 bases, with 14 bases left in between. From germline, CDR1 is MDHEN and CDR2 SYDVKM. The CDR3 region is CASTTSPREQYF. In DNA form, the CDR3 reads TGTGCCAGCACAACCTCCCCCAGGGAGCAGTACTTC.

The V and J genes are TRBV13 and TRBJ2-1; 8 bases are a match to TRBD2. CDR3 length: 17 residues. Germline V gene lookup returns CDR1 PRHDT and CDR2 FYEKMQ (reference sequence). With 5 bases clipped from V and 8 bases from J, the junction kept 17 bases outside the gene matches. Here the CDR3 DNA reads TGTGCCAGCAGCCCGCGTCTGGGTAGCGGGATTGTGGATGAGCAGTTCTTC. Encoded protein: CASSPRLGSGIVDEQFF. Full variable domain (remainder filled in from reference TRBV13 and TRBJ2-1): AAGVIQSPRHLIKEKRETATLKCYPIPRHDTVYWYQQGPGQDPQFLISFYEKMQSDKGSIPDRFSAQQFSDYHSELNMSSLELGDSALYFCASSPRLGSGIVDEQFFGPGTRLTVL.

This chain connects TRBV6-5 to TRBJ2-3; possible D gene TRBD2, 6 bases. Trimming pared 10 bases from V and 6 bases from J, leaving 20 bases between. Germline CDR1 reads MNHEY; CDR2 reads SVGAGI. This CDR3 comprises 14 residues. CDR3 protein: CANGGLKGLDTQYF. The CDR3 DNA reads as TGTGCCAACGGGGGACTGAAAGGATTGGATACGCAGTATTTT.

This chain uses TRBV28 with TRBJ1-5, with D tentatively TRBD1 (5 bases). The CDR3 consists of 15 residues. Deletions cut 6 bases from V and 2 bases from J, with 14 bases between. Germline lookup yields CDR1 MDHEN and CDR2 SYDVKM. CDR3 sequence: CASSIRVGGNQPQHF. DNA of the CDR3: TGTGCCAGCAGCATCAGGGTAGGAGGCAATCAGCCCCAGCATTTT.

The chain carries TRBV4-3 and TRBJ2-3; D not resolved. The V end was cut by 5 bases, the J end by 6 bases, with 15 bases between. This CDR3 has 14 amino acids. CDR1 is LGHNA, CDR2 YSLEER, per germline. In nucleotides, the CDR3 is TGCGCCAGCAGCGTTCTAACAGAAACCGATACGCAGTATTTT. This gives the protein CASSVLTETDTQYF.

The gene calls are TRBV11-2 and TRBJ1-1; 7 bases map to TRBD1. This CDR3 contains 14 residues. Germline trimming cut 10 bases from V and 0 bases from J; bases unmatched to any gene: 8. Germline values: CDR1 SGHAT, CDR2 FQNNGV. As DNA, the CDR3 is TGTGCCATCAACCCGACAGGGATGAACACTGAAGCTTTCTTT. Protein: CAINPTGMNTEAFF.

J is TRBJ1-1 and V is TRBV5-6; 8 positions match TRBD1. CDR3 length equals 14 residues. Germline CDR1 and CDR2: SGHDT and YYEEEE. The J segment lost 11 bases and the V segment lost 4 bases, leaving 13 bases of the junction unmatched. CDR3 in amino acids: CASSPRTGLLEAFF. DNA for the CDR3: TGTGCCAGCAGCCCCAGGACAGGGCTTTTAGAGGCTTTCTTT.

V is TRBV7-9 and J is TRBJ1-2; D might be TRBD1 (6 bases). Trimming pared 3 bases from V and 2 bases from J, leaving 10 bases between. Germline V gene sequence: CDR1 SEHNR, CDR2 FQNEAQ (reference sequence). This CDR3 is 14 amino acids long. The CDR3 DNA follows: TGTGCCAGCAGCTTCACAGGGATGAACTATGGCTACACCTTC. Its translation: CASSFTGMNYGYTF.

The gene calls are TRBV2 and TRBJ2-7; D is ambiguous. Trimming left V 7 bases short and J 3 bases short, with 13 bases between. Germline CDR1 reads SNHLY; CDR2 reads FYNNEI. The CDR3 covers 13 residues. The CDR3 reads CASIGPGHYEQYF. CDR3 DNA: TGTGCCAGCATAGGTCCAGGCCACTACGAGCAGTACTTC.

V gene TRBV11-2 combines with J gene TRBJ2-1; D is unclear. This CDR3 region has 15 residues. V was clipped by 1 base and J by 6 bases, with 13 bases between them. Per the germline V gene, CDR1 is SGHAT and CDR2 is FQNNGV. DNA for the CDR3: TGTGCCAGCAGCTTAGGACTTACACAATCCAATGAGCAGTTCTTC. Its protein is CASSLGLTQSNEQFF.

V is TRBV19 and J is TRBJ2-7; 9 bases map to TRBD1. CDR3 length equals 14 residues. Trimming at V came to 8 bases and at J to 2 bases, leaving 7 bases not matched to a gene. Germline-derived CDR1 and CDR2 are LNHDA and SQIVND (reference sequence). CDR3 loop: CASAPGTGTYEQYF. The CDR3 DNA reads TGTGCCAGTGCCCCCGGGACAGGGACCTACGAGCAGTACTTC.

CDR3: CASSSHTGTGFYEQYF. The CDR3 DNA follows: TGTGCCAGCAGCTCCCATACCGGGACAGGGTTTTACGAGCAGTACTTC. The rearrangement links TRBV7-2 to TRBJ2-7; TRBD1 matches at 9 bases. Germline V gene sequence: CDR1 SGHTA, CDR2 FQGNSA. The J segment lost 4 bases and the V segment lost 4 bases, leaving 11 bases of the junction unmatched. CDR3 length: 16 amino acids.

This clone was counted a few times. V and J are TRBV13 and TRBJ1-1; 8 bases match TRBD1. The germline V gene has CDR1 PRHDT and CDR2 FYEKMQ (reference sequence). CDR3 size: 16 residues. With V trimmed by 5 bases and J by 0 bases, 8 bases remained unmatched. The CDR3 is CASSPGTGRLNTEAFF. The CDR3 DNA reads TGTGCCAGCAGCCCCGGGACAGGACGCTTGAACACTGAAGCTTTCTTT.

The chain couples TRBV13 to TRBJ2-1, with TRBD2 matching over 10 bases. The CDR3 runs 17 residues. The germline CDR1 and CDR2 sequences are PRHDT and FYEKMQ (reference sequence). The V gene end was trimmed by 4 bases and the J gene end by 3 bases; junction bases not matched to a gene: 9. CDR3 DNA: TGTGCCAGCAGCTCCCGCCCAACTAGCGGGATCTACAATGAGCAGTTCTTC. It encodes CASSSRPTSGIYNEQFF.

In its sample, this clone was seen a few times. The rearrangement links TRBV6-1 to TRBJ2-7; D is ambiguous. Germline loops: CDR1 MNHNS, CDR2 SASEGT. This CDR3 has 12 amino acids. V lost 8 bases, J lost 0 bases, and 8 bases lay in between. CDR3 residues: CASRGVSYEQYF. DNA of the CDR3: TGTGCCAGCCGTGGCGTCTCCTACGAGCAGTACTTC.

The genes are TRBV9 and TRBJ2-2; 10 bases line up with TRBD2. CDR3 length equals 15 residues. The germline CDR1 and CDR2 sequences are SGDLS and YYNGEE. V shed 0 bases and J 6 bases; nucleotides not matched to a gene: 2. The CDR3 is CASSVDSGRPGELFF. As DNA, the CDR3 is TGTGCCAGCAGCGTAGATAGCGGGAGGCCCGGGGAGCTGTTTTTT.

CDR3 DNA sequence: TGTGCCAGCAGCCTTACTAGCGTCTACGAGCAGTACTTC. Residues: CASSLTSVYEQYF. This rearrangement joins TRBV28 to TRBJ2-7, with TRBD2 identical over 7 bases. V lost 6 bases and J lost 3; bases outside the gene matches: 5. CDR3 size: 13 residues. CDR1 is MDHEN and CDR2 is SYDVKM in the germline V gene. The whole variable domain, filled in from reference TRBV28 and TRBJ2-7, reads DVKVTQSSRYLVKRTGEKVFLECVQDMDHENMFWYRQDPGLGLRLIYFSYDVKMKEKGDIPEGYSVSREKKERFSLILESASTNQTSMYLCASSLTSVYEQYFGPGTRLTVT.

J is TRBJ2-7 and V is TRBV11-1; 14 nucleotides line up with TRBD2. V shed 5 bases, J shed 4 bases, and the junction held 10 bases outside the gene matches. CDR1 and CDR2 from the germline V gene are SGHAT and FQDESV (reference sequence). This CDR3 contains 17 residues. Here the CDR3 reads CASSPGTSGSGWYEQYF. As DNA, the CDR3 is TGTGCCAGCAGCCCGGGGACTAGCGGGAGCGGTTGGTACGAGCAGTACTTC.

This rearrangement joins TRBV10-3 to TRBJ1-2, with no clear D. The CDR3 consists of 13 residues. Between the trimmed V and J ends, which lost 4 bases and 3 bases, there was a span of 9 bases. Germline V gives CDR1 ENHRY, CDR2 SYGVKD. Written as DNA, the CDR3 is TGTGCCATCAGTGTTGAGTCTGACTATGGCTACACCTTC. Translation gives CAISVESDYGYTF.

V usage is TRBV5-1 and J usage is TRBJ1-1, with 9 bases fitting TRBD1. The trim removed 4 bases at V and 5 bases at J, leaving 15 bases unmatched. The germline gives CDR1 SGHRS, CDR2 YFSETQ. CDR3 length: 17 residues. The DNA of the CDR3 is TGCGCCAGCAGCCCATACAGGGGGCAGGGGTCTGTGACTGAAGCTTTCTTT. Translating gives CASSPYRGQGSVTEAFF.

The chain links TRBV19 to TRBJ1-5; tentatively, D is TRBD1 (5 bases). The CDR3 consists of 13 residues. Trimming pared 9 bases from V and 3 bases from J, leaving 12 bases between. CDR1 LNHDA and CDR2 SQIVND come from the germline V gene (reference sequence). The CDR3 DNA is TGTGCCAGCGCCGACAGCAACAATCAGCCCCAGCATTTT. This encodes CASADSNNQPQHF. Full variable domain (missing parts from reference TRBV19 and TRBJ1-5): DGGITQSPKYLFRKEGQNVTLSCEQNLNHDAMYWYRQDPGQGLRLIYYSQIVNDFQKGDIAEGYSVSREKKESFPLTVTSAQKNPTAFYLCASADSNNQPQHFGDGTRLSIL.

This clone was picked up a small number of times. V is TRBV5-1 and J is TRBJ2-3, with 8 bases that match TRBD1. Germline V gives CDR1 SGHRS, CDR2 YFSETQ. CDR3 size: 12 residues. In DNA form, the CDR3 reads TGCGCTTCACAGGGGGGAGCAGATACGCAGTATTTT. This gives the protein CASQGGADTQYF.

CDR3 nucleotide sequence: TGTGCCAGCAGGACTAGCGGGAACACCGGGGAGCTGTTTTTT. Encoded protein: CASRTSGNTGELFF. The chain links TRBV7-2 to TRBJ2-2; 9 nucleotides agree with TRBD2. The CDR3 covers 14 residues. The germline V gene has CDR1 SGHTA and CDR2 FQGNSA. J lost 1 base, V lost 6 bases, and 0 bases had no gene match.

V and J are TRBV5-1 and TRBJ2-7; 8 bases match TRBD2. Germline CDR1 reads SGHRS; CDR2 reads YFSETQ. There are 13 residues in the CDR3. Trimming at V came to 2 bases and at J to 5 bases, leaving 3 bases not matched to a gene. CDR3 region: CASSFGLADEQYF. The CDR3, as DNA: TGCGCCAGCAGCTTTGGACTAGCAGACGAGCAGTACTTC.

This clone came up a few times. The chain combines TRBV15 with TRBJ1-2; no clear D gene. Germline V lookup: CDR1 LNHNV, CDR2 YYDKDF (reference sequence). The CDR3 is 14 amino acids. Between the trimmed V and J ends, which lost 1 base and 3 bases, there was a span of 9 bases. CDR3 nucleotides: TGTGCCACCAGCAGAGGGAGTTTGGACTATGGCTACACCTTC. Protein sequence: CATSRGSLDYGYTF.